The 14 T cell receptor beta chains listed next were all sequenced from one sample in a study of naive and memory T cell subsets. The beta constant-region primer was an equimolar mix of two oligonucleotides covering TRBC1 and TRBC2. Ligated cDNA was amplified by four rounds of PCR with nested alpha and beta constant-region primers and SP2. TCRdb called the UMI-ligation and nested PCR reads again in MiXCR, with one record for every CDR3 protein. Of under 150,000 distinct CDR3 sequences listed, around 21% were seen once; the top ten hold roughly 0.6%. Study results and caveats: Possibly reflecting memory cells re-expressing CD45RA, a few larger clonotypes occurred in naive repertoires, especially CD8.

No antigen has been assigned to these receptors. The source material was naive CD8+ T cells from blood. Receptors were obtained from a human donor in good health.

V and J are TRBV28 and TRBJ2-1; 13 bases match TRBD2. The V and J ends lost 3 bases and 8 bases, in that order; junction bases with no gene match: 4. CDR1 is MDHEN and CDR2 is SYDVKM in the germline V gene. The CDR3 covers 15 residues. The CDR3 sequence: CASSFSGTSGDEQFF. CDR3 coding DNA: TGTGCCAGCAGTTTTTCAGGGACTAGCGGGGATGAGCAGTTCTTC.

V is TRBV6-6 and J is TRBJ1-3; tentatively, D is TRBD1 (6 bases). The length of the CDR3 is 16 residues. Per the germline V gene, CDR1 is MNHNY and CDR2 is SVGAGI (reference sequence). The germline V and J ends were trimmed by 0 bases and 4 bases, with 13 bases remaining between them. CDR3 residues: CASSYSTGFEGNTIYF. CDR3 bases: TGTGCCAGCAGTTACTCGACAGGTTTCGAAGGAAACACCATATATTTT.

The rearrangement links TRBV28 to TRBJ1-5; D is unclear. V lost 2 bases and J 4 bases, leaving 12 bases between the germline ends. The CDR3 runs 15 residues. Per the germline V gene, CDR1 is MDHEN and CDR2 is SYDVKM. CDR3 sequence reads: CASSLIGERNQPQHF. CDR3 nucleotides: TGTGCCAGCAGTTTAATCGGGGAGAGAAATCAGCCCCAGCATTTT.

This chain links TRBV15 with TRBJ2-7; 7 bases align to TRBD2. Trimming cost V 4 bases and J 2 bases; bases outside gene matches: 8. The V gene's germline CDR1 is LNHNV and CDR2 YYDKDF (reference sequence). The CDR3 is 15 residues long. The CDR3 DNA is TGTGCCACCAGCAACGAGCGGGAAAATACCTACGAGCAGTACTTC. It yields the protein CATSNERENTYEQYF.

This chain uses TRBV7-6 with TRBJ2-3; 9 bases match TRBD2. Losses at the gene ends were 2 bases for V and 2 bases for J; bases not matched to a gene: 11. The CDR3 runs to 18 residues. Germline-derived CDR1 and CDR2 are SGHVS and FNYEAQ. The CDR3 protein is CASSLNLPPSGITDTQYF. The CDR3 nucleotides are TGTGCCAGCAGCTTAAACCTCCCTCCTAGCGGGATCACAGATACGCAGTATTTT.

This rearrangement joins TRBV10-3 to TRBJ1-2, with D perhaps matching TRBD1 (5 bases). The germline gives CDR1 ENHRY, CDR2 SYGVKD. This CDR3 contains 13 residues. V dropped 2 bases and J dropped 3 bases, with 7 bases sitting between them. CDR3 loop: CAISEGGDYGYTF. The CDR3 region has the DNA TGTGCCATCAGTGAGGGGGGAGACTATGGCTACACCTTC.

This chain uses TRBV6-6 with TRBJ2-7, with 7 bases matching TRBD2. CDR1 MNHNY and CDR2 SVGAGI come from the germline V gene (reference sequence). The CDR3 has 16 amino acids. J gave up 2 bases and V 3 bases, and 10 bases lay outside the gene matches. Here the CDR3 DNA reads TGTGCCAGCAGTTATCAGCGGGAACACCACCCCTACGAGCAGTACTTC. Translation gives CASSYQREHHPYEQYF.

The gene calls are TRBV7-9 and TRBJ2-3; TRBD2 aligns across 12 bases. This CDR3 contains 18 residues. V lost 5 bases, J lost 0 bases, and 9 bases stayed unmatched. Germline-derived CDR1 and CDR2 are SEHNR and FQNEAQ (reference sequence). The CDR3 sequence is CASSPTLAGGLSTDTQYF. The CDR3 nucleotides read TGTGCCAGCAGCCCAACACTAGCGGGAGGCCTTAGCACAGATACGCAGTATTTT.

The sample holds a few counts of this clonotype. The CDR3 DNA is TGTGCCAGCAGCTCGCGCGACAGGGTCGCCTACAATGAGCAGTTCTTC. Translated, it gives CASSSRDRVAYNEQFF. The V gene is TRBV7-9, the J gene TRBJ2-1, with 7 bases matching TRBD1. Looked up from germline, CDR1 is SEHNR and CDR2 is FQNEAQ (reference sequence). The CDR3 extends over 16 amino acids. The V and J ends lost 4 bases and 2 bases, in that order; junction bases with no gene match: 8.

The genes are TRBV20-1 and TRBJ2-1; perhaps D is TRBD1 or TRBD2 (7 bases each). CDR3 size: 15 residues. The germline V gene encodes CDR1 DFQATT and CDR2 SNEGSKA (reference sequence). V was cut by 5 bases and J by 4 bases, with 18 bases left in between. In nucleotides, the CDR3 is TGCAGTGCTCCAGGCCAGGGGGGGACGTACAATGAGCAGTTCTTC. It yields the protein CSAPGQGGTYNEQFF.

In this sample, this clonotype turned up a few times. The V and J genes are TRBV7-9 and TRBJ2-5; 7 nucleotides match TRBD1. CDR3 length equals 12 residues. The V segment lost 9 bases and the J segment 5 bases; nucleotides outside the gene matches: 6. Per the germline V gene, CDR1 is SEHNR and CDR2 is FQNEAQ (reference sequence). CDR3 in DNA: TGTGCCAGTTCAGGGGGAATGGAGACCCAGTACTTC. Translation: CASSGGMETQYF.

The V call is TRBV6-6, the J call TRBJ2-5; no firm D call. The CDR3 contains 13 residues. V was trimmed by 2 bases and J by 1 base, leaving 5 bases between them. Germline lookup yields CDR1 MNHNY and CDR2 SVGAGI (reference sequence). The CDR3 is CASSYPLQETQYF. In DNA, the CDR3 is TGTGCCAGCAGTTACCCACTCCAAGAGACCCAGTACTTC.

The chain employs TRBV12-3 or TRBV12-4 and TRBJ2-7; 9 nucleotides agree with TRBD2. J gave up 5 bases and V 5 bases, and 4 bases lay outside the gene matches. The CDR3 runs to 13 residues. The DNA of the CDR3 is TGTGCCAGCAGTCTGGGACTAGCCCACGAGCAGTACTTC. Protein sequence: CASSLGLAHEQYF.

The chain has TRBV7-9 and TRBJ2-5; 7 bases fit TRBD1. The CDR3 length is 15 residues. In germline, CDR1 is SEHNR, CDR2 FQNEAQ (reference sequence). The ends lost 5 bases at V and 4 bases at J; junction bases unmatched: 10. DNA of the CDR3: TGTGCCAGCAGCCCCCGACAGGGTGCTGTAGAGACCCAGTACTTC. Protein sequence: CASSPRQGAVETQYF.